Listed below are T cell receptor beta chains from one sample, sequenced in a study. TCRdb recomputed calls from the RT-PCR reads with MiXCR, one row per CDR3 protein. This table holds 550,000 to 750,000 distinct CDR3 sequences, more than 13% found once. Sequencing used memory CD4+ T cells from blood. Source of these receptors: a female donor in good health, serving as a healthy control. The CDR3 runs from the conserved cysteine through the conserved F or W. A D gene is named only where the DNA matches it firmly. Only some rows state a clone size, as once, few, many or a class for expanded clones.

J	D	size	V	DNA	CDR3
TRBJ2-7	TRBD2	few	TRBV20-1	TGCAGTGCTAGTTTCCTAGCGGCCTACGAGCAGTACTTC	CSASFLAAYEQYF
TRBJ2-1	TRBD2	once	TRBV5-4	TGTGCCAGCAGCTTGGGGGGGACTAGCGGGATTAAGAAGCAGTTCTTC	CASSLGGTSGIKKQFF
TRBJ2-1	TRBD2	NA	TRBV3-1	TGTGCCAGCAGCCAAAGTAGCGGGAGGGCCTACAATGAGCAGTTCTTC	CASSQSSGRAYNEQFF
TRBJ2-1	NA	many	TRBV6-2/TRBV6-3	TGTGCCAGCAGTCCGGGAGTTATAAATGAGCAGTTCTTC	CASSPGVINEQFF
TRBJ2-5	NA	few	TRBV7-3	TGTGCCAGCAGCCCGACAGGAGCCGGGGAGACCCAGTACTTC	CASSPTGAGETQYF
TRBJ2-1	NA	few	TRBV27	TGTGCCAGCAGTGCTAGGAGCTCCTACAATGAGCAGTTCTTC	CASSARSSYNEQFF
TRBJ1-5	NA	many	TRBV7-2	TGTGCCAGCAGCCCATTTTTAGGCAATCAGCCCCAGCATTTT	CASSPFLGNQPQHF
TRBJ2-1	NA	few	TRBV11-2	TGTGCCAGCAGCTTAGATAGGGGGTCGTCTAGCCAGTTCTTC	CASSLDRGSSSQFF
TRBJ2-1	TRBD1	many	TRBV7-9	TGTGCCAGCAGCTATAGACAGGGAAGTGTCGATGAGCAGTTCTTC	CASSYRQGSVDEQFF
TRBJ2-3	NA	NA	TRBV9	TGTGCCAGCAGCGTAGATGAGGGCCCCGCAGATACGCAGTATTTT	CASSVDEGPADTQYF
TRBJ1-3	NA	many	TRBV2	TGTGCCAGCGGAGGGGAGAACACCATATATTTT	CASGGENTIYF
TRBJ1-2	TRBD1	many	TRBV12-3/TRBV12-4	TGTGCCAGCACCCCCGGGACAGGGGGCGAGAGGGGCTACACCTTC	CASTPGTGGERGYTF
TRBJ2-1	TRBD2	NA	TRBV12-3/TRBV12-4	TGTGCCAGCAGCAGACGAGAGGGAGGGCCGAGTGAGCAGTTCTTC	CASSRREGGPSEQFF
TRBJ1-1	NA	few	TRBV4-3	TGCGCCAGCAGAATAAATGCGGGGACTGAAGCTTTCTTT	CASRINAGTEAFF
TRBJ2-3	TRBD1	many	TRBV6-5	TGTGCCAGCAGTGTGACAGGGAGAGACACAGATACGCAGTATTTT	CASSVTGRDTDTQYF
TRBJ2-7	NA	NA	TRBV7-8	TGTGCCAGCACGGGGGATCGGAACGAGCAGTACTTC	CASTGDRNEQYF
TRBJ2-3	NA	many	TRBV12-3/TRBV12-4	TGTGCCAGCAGTTTCACTCTACGGGGAGATACGCAGTATTTT	CASSFTLRGDTQYF
TRBJ1-6	NA	few	TRBV6-5	TGTGCCAGTCTGGGACAAAGTAATTCACCCCTCCACTTT	CASLGQSNSPLHF
TRBJ1-1	NA	many	TRBV11-1	TGTGCCAGCAGCCGAGAGACCGACACTGAAGCTTTCTTT	CASSRETDTEAFF
TRBJ2-3	TRBD2	few	TRBV20-1	TGCAGTGCGTACGGGACTAGCGGGAGCACAGATACGCAGTATTTT	CSAYGTSGSTDTQYF
TRBJ2-5	TRBD1	many	TRBV7-2	TGTGCCAGCAGTTTTACAGGGGGACAACAAGAGACCCAGTACTTC	CASSFTGGQQETQYF
TRBJ2-7	NA	NA	TRBV28	TGTGCCAGCAGTTTGCCTGCGGGGCGCCGCGAGCAGTACTTC	CASSLPAGRREQYF
TRBJ2-1	TRBD1	many	TRBV7-2	TGTGCCAGCAGCTTCGCCGGGACAGGGGGCCCGTTCTTC	CASSFAGTGGPFF
TRBJ2-5	TRBD2	few	TRBV5-1	TGCGCCAGCGGCCCGGGACTAGAACCCAAGGAGACCCAGTACTTC	CASGPGLEPKETQYF
TRBJ2-7	TRBD1	many	TRBV5-1	TGCGCCAGCACCCTGGGACAGGGGATCGCATACGAGCAGTACTTC	CASTLGQGIAYEQYF
TRBJ1-1	TRBD1	many	TRBV5-1	TGCGCCAGCAGCACGGGACAGCAGGAAACTGAAGCTTTCTTT	CASSTGQQETEAFF